This TCR beta chain was identified in a study of T cell changes during pregnancy in multiple sclerosis. Germline V lookup: CDR1 SSHAT, CDR2 FNYEAQ (reference sequence). The CDR3 spans 15 residues. In regard to this clone: The junction does not match germline at one end; this may be a read error.

Assay used: immunoSEQ multiplex PCR; TCRdb lists only in-frame clones, some missing. Of approximately 20,000 clones in the sample, 86% were seen once. The source of this sequence is a female donor in good health, enrolled as a control in a pregnancy study. V is TRBV7-7 and J is TRBJ2-7; 11 positions match TRBD2. Sequenced here: CD8+ T cells from peripheral blood mononuclear cells, sampled in the third trimester of pregnancy. The CDR3 DNA follows: TGTGCTAGCAGCTATGCTAGCGGGGGGAATTACGAGCAGTACTTC. This sequence encodes CASSYASGGNYEQYF.